The rows below give T cell receptor beta chains drawn from one sample of a study of breast tumors, draining lymph nodes, adjacent tissues. TCRdb fed the multiplex PCR reads into MiXCR, producing one record per CDR3 protein. The sample has about 89,000 distinct CDR3 sequences, about 27% seen once. The material sequenced was axillary lymph node tissue. All receptors come from a female donor with breast cancer. Some clones in this sample may be carry-over from other donors' samples. CDR3s include the opening cysteine and the closing phenylalanine or tryptophan. A D gene is named only where the DNA matches it firmly. Expanded clones are given a class, and other clones once, few, many or no size at all.

CDR3aa	CDR3nt	v_gene	j_gene	d_gene	abundance
CASSITSGRAGSYEQYF	TGTGCCAGCAGTATCACTAGCGGGAGGGCCGGGTCCTACGAGCAGTACTTC	TRBV6-2/TRBV6-3	TRBJ2-7	TRBD2	many
CASKRLAVLSSSGANVLTF	TGTGCCAGTAAACGACTAGCGGTCTTGTCTAGCTCTGGGGCCAACGTCCTGACTTTC	TRBV19	TRBJ2-6	TRBD2	many
CSVERQGGPKQFF	TGCAGCGTTGAAAGACAGGGGGGCCCGAAGCAGTTCTTC	TRBV29-1	TRBJ2-1	TRBD1	many
CASSFWDRGNTEAFF	TGTGCCAGCAGCTTTTGGGACAGGGGGAACACTGAAGCTTTCTTT	TRBV7-2	TRBJ1-1	TRBD1	many
CASSSLSGRGNEQYF	TGTGCCAGCTCGTCCCTGAGCGGGAGAGGTAACGAGCAGTACTTC	TRBV18	TRBJ2-7	TRBD2	many
CASSIGQGSSYNEQFF	TGTGCCAGTAGTATAGGACAGGGGAGCTCCTACAATGAGCAGTTCTTC	TRBV19	TRBJ2-1	TRBD1	many
CATSLGQGSGYTF	TGTGCCACCAGCTTAGGACAGGGTTCTGGCTACACCTTC	TRBV15	TRBJ1-2	TRBD1	-
CASSLVRADGPETFF	TGTGCCAGCAGCTTAGTCCGGGCCGATGGGCCTGAAACTTTCTTT	TRBV7-9	TRBJ1-1	-	-
CASSQERGGPQHF	TGTGCCAGCAGCCAAGAGCGCGGTGGGCCCCAGCATTTT	TRBV5-8	TRBJ1-5	-	many
CASSGGQGPLLIHGYTF	TGTGCCAGCAGTGGAGGACAGGGGCCGTTACTAATACATGGCTACACCTTC	TRBV25-1	TRBJ1-2	TRBD1	many
CASSNYGGGYTF	TGTGCCAGCAGTAATTACGGGGGTGGCTACACCTTC	TRBV6-6	TRBJ1-2	-	many
CASLGPTYNSPLHF	TGTGCCAGCCTGGGACCAACCTATAATTCACCCCTCCACTTT	TRBV25-1	TRBJ1-6	-	once
CASSASDTDTQYF	TGTGCCAGCAGTGCTAGCGACACAGATACGCAGTATTTT	TRBV5-6	TRBJ2-3	-	many
CSVDGTSGSQETQYF	TGCAGCGTTGATGGGACTAGCGGGAGCCAAGAGACCCAGTACTTC	TRBV29-1	TRBJ2-5	TRBD2	-
CASSHRPGLAGGTQYF	TGTGCCAGCAGCCACAGACCGGGACTAGCGGGCGGTACGCAGTATTTT	TRBV5-5	TRBJ2-3	TRBD2	-
CASSDQRDSYEQYF	TGCGCCAGCAGCGACCAGCGGGACTCCTACGAGCAGTACTTC	TRBV4-3	TRBJ2-7	TRBD2	many
CASSYGSGTETQYF	TGTGCCAGCAGTTACGGCTCCGGAACGGAGACCCAGTACTTC	TRBV6-2/TRBV6-3	TRBJ2-5	-	many
CASSEWDTQYF	TGTGCCAGCAGTGAGTGGGATACGCAGTATTTT	TRBV25-1	TRBJ2-3	-	many
CATGGSSYNEQLF	TGTGCCACCGGAGGGAGCTCCTACAATGAGCAGCTCTTC	TRBV27	TRBJ2-1	-	-
CASSSTRSVYEQYF	TGTGCCAGCAGTTCGACTAGGAGTGTCTACGAGCAGTACTTC	TRBV28	TRBJ2-7	-	many
CASSPDREETQYF	TGTGCCAGCAGCCCGGACAGGGAAGAGACCCAGTACTTC	TRBV5-1	TRBJ2-5	TRBD1	-
CASSGPGTSEKTYEQYF	TGTGCCAGCAGCGGACCCGGGACTAGCGAGAAAACCTACGAGCAGTACTTC	TRBV2	TRBJ2-7	TRBD2	-
CASSYYALGGSTNQPQHF	TGTGCCAGCAGTTACTACGCTTTGGGGGGGAGTACAAATCAGCCCCAGCATTTT	TRBV6-2/TRBV6-3	TRBJ1-5	-	many
CASGAQGGTEAFF	TGCGCCAGCGGCGCACAGGGTGGGACTGAAGCTTTCTTT	TRBV5-1	TRBJ1-1	-	-
CASSLASVRAGTDTQYF	TGTGCCAGCAGCTTAGCATCGGTTCGGGCGGGCACAGATACGCAGTATTTT	TRBV7-8	TRBJ2-3	-	many
CASMAGLAGVNEQFF	TGTGCCAGCATGGCTGGGCTAGCGGGGGTCAATGAGCAGTTCTTC	TRBV2	TRBJ2-1	TRBD2	-
CSARLLGSSRPGELFF	TGCAGTGCTAGACTCCTTGGGTCTAGCCGGCCCGGGGAGCTGTTTTTT	TRBV20-1	TRBJ2-2	-	many
CASSLGTGPPEHF	TGTGCCAGCAGCTTAGGGACAGGGCCCCCCGAGCATTTT	TRBV7-6	TRBJ1-5	TRBD1	-
CASSLAGGVNTQYF	TGTGCCAGCAGTTTAGCGGGAGGTGTAAATACGCAGTATTTT	TRBV6-5	TRBJ2-3	TRBD2	many
CSWVHPQNIQYF	TGCAGTTGGGTGCACCCCCAAAACATTCAGTACTTC	TRBV20-1	TRBJ2-4	-	many
CASSNTQGAYGYAF	TGCGCCAGCAGTAATACGCAGGGAGCTTATGGCTACGCCTTC	TRBV4-3	TRBJ1-2	-	-
CASSYYPEGNSPLHF	TGTGCCAGCAGTTACTATCCGGAGGGTAATTCACCCCTCCACTTT	TRBV6-5	TRBJ1-6	-	many
CASSLGAGLGYTF	TGTGCCAGCAGCTTGGGCGCGGGGCTTGGCTACACCTTC	TRBV5-4	TRBJ1-2	-	many
CASSPRGADSTDTQYF	TGTGCCAGCAGTCCCAGGGGAGCGGACAGCACAGATACGCAGTATTTT	TRBV6-5	TRBJ2-3	-	many
CSARDPTSGSYNEQFF	TGCAGTGCTAGAGATCCTACTAGCGGGAGCTACAATGAGCAGTTCTTC	TRBV20-1	TRBJ2-1	TRBD2	-
CASSGRGHNSGNTVYF	TGTGCCAGCAGCGGCAGGGGGCACAACTCTGGAAACACCGTATATTTT	TRBV7-2	TRBJ1-3	TRBD1	-
CASSSTGGDRGYTF	TGTGCCAGCAGCTCTACAGGGGGGGATCGTGGCTACACCTTC	TRBV5-6	TRBJ1-2	TRBD1	few
CSVARTGSYEQYF	TGCAGCGTTGCAAGGACAGGGTCCTACGAGCAGTACTTC	TRBV29-1	TRBJ2-7	TRBD1	many
CASSDQPTNEKLFF	TGTGCCAGCAGCGACCAGCCAACAAATGAAAAACTGTTTTTT	TRBV11-3	TRBJ1-4	-	many
CVSSLQETQYF	TGTGTCAGCAGCCTACAAGAGACCCAGTACTTC	TRBV7-2	TRBJ2-5	-	many
CASSLRVSINEQFF	TGTGCCAGCAGCTTGAGGGTTAGTATCAATGAGCAGTTCTTC	TRBV5-6	TRBJ2-1	-	many
CASSWRSSSGYVDTGELFF	TGTGCCAGCAGCTGGAGATCGAGTAGCGGCTATGTGGACACCGGGGAGCTGTTTTTT	TRBV7-9	TRBJ2-2	-	many
CASSVQGVGTEAFF	TGTGCCAGCAGTGTACAGGGGGTAGGGACCGAAGCTTTCTTT	TRBV6-1	TRBJ1-1	TRBD1	-
CAGTTTGNQETQYF	TGTGCCGGTACCACCACAGGGAACCAAGAGACCCAGTACTTC	TRBV19	TRBJ2-5	-	-
CASTDYFTDVQFF	TGCGCCAGTACCGATTATTTTACGGATGTGCAGTTCTTC	TRBV19	TRBJ2-1	-	-